A single sample is the source of the 19 T cell receptor beta chains below, sequenced in a study of CD8 T cells in Susac syndrome. Random-hexamer reverse transcription was applied to roughly 0.45 to 1 ug RNA. MiXCR was run by TCRdb on the immunoSEQ multiplex PCR reads, yielding one entry per CDR3 protein. The profile shows 300,000 or so distinct CDR3 sequences, under 95% of them singletons. The specimen was CD4+ T cells from PBMCs. Receptor source: a human donor with multiple sclerosis.

This clonotype was recorded a few times. The CDR3 loop is CSARVGGTDTQYF. The CDR3 coding sequence is TGCAGTGCTAGAGTGGGGGGCACAGATACGCAGTATTTT. The chain is built from TRBV20-1 and TRBJ2-3, with D perhaps given as TRBD1 or TRBD2 (5 bases each). V lost 1 base to trimming and J lost 1 base, with 6 bases between them. CDR3 length: 13 amino acids. The V gene's germline CDR1 is DFQATT and CDR2 SNEGSKA (reference sequence).

The rearrangement joins TRBV7-9 to TRBJ2-7; possibly TRBD2 for D (5 bases). The CDR3 sequence is 14 residues long. Trimming left V 2 bases short and J 2 bases short, with 10 bases between. CDR1 SEHNR and CDR2 FQNEAQ come from the germline V gene (reference sequence). The CDR3 sequence: CASSLKGGAYEQYF. The CDR3, as DNA: TGTGCCAGCAGCTTAAAAGGAGGAGCCTACGAGCAGTACTTC.

This clonotype was found once. This rearrangement joins TRBV29-1 to TRBJ2-5; D gene ambiguous. Per germline, CDR1 SQVTM and CDR2 ANQGSEA. The V end lost 4 bases, the J end lost 2 bases, and 8 bases lay between the germline ends. The CDR3 runs to 12 residues. The DNA for the CDR3 is TGCAGCGTTGGGGCCCTACAAGAGACCCAGTACTTC. Residues: CSVGALQETQYF.

V usage is TRBV12-3 or TRBV12-4 and J usage is TRBJ2-1; D may be TRBD1 (6 bases). V was shortened by 6 bases and J by 9 bases, with 12 bases between the two germline ends. The CDR3 is 12 amino acids. The CDR3 reads CASRTLGGEQFF. The CDR3 DNA is TGTGCCAGCAGGACCCTAGGGGGTGAGCAGTTCTTC.

J is TRBJ2-5 and V is TRBV12-5; either TRBD1 or TRBD2 may fit D (6 bases each). CDR3 length equals 13 residues. V was shortened by 3 bases and J by 5 bases, with 10 bases between the two germline ends. Germline V gives CDR1 LGHNT, CDR2 FRNRAP. The chain's CDR3 is CASGLWGAETQYF. In nucleotides, the CDR3 is TGTGCTAGTGGTTTATGGGGGGCCGAGACCCAGTACTTC.

This sequence joins TRBV6-6 and TRBJ1-3; D ambiguous. Germline lookup yields CDR1 MNHNY and CDR2 SVGAGI (reference sequence). Trimming cost V 2 bases and J 7 bases, with 9 bases left between them. The CDR3 runs to 13 residues. Here the CDR3 DNA reads TGTGCCAGCAGTTACGACACCATGAACACCATATATTTT. This sequence encodes CASSYDTMNTIYF.

This rearrangement joins TRBV6-1 to TRBJ1-5, with no clear D. The germline V gene encodes CDR1 MNHNS and CDR2 SASEGT. The CDR3 extends over 14 amino acids. V lost 1 base and J lost 3, with 7 bases in between. CDR3 residues: CASSEGRNNQPQHF. The CDR3 DNA reads TGTGCCAGCAGTGAAGGACGGAACAATCAGCCCCAGCATTTT.

This chain joins TRBV18 and TRBJ1-1; no firm D call. Trimming pared 1 base from V and 1 base from J, leaving 13 bases between. Per the germline V gene, CDR1 is KGHSH and CDR2 is LQKENI. CDR3 length equals 16 residues. CDR3 DNA sequence: TGTGCCAGCTCACCACTTGGGTCAGCCAAGAACACTGAAGCTTTCTTT. This codes for CASSPLGSAKNTEAFF.

The rearrangement uses TRBV5-6 and TRBJ2-7; 11 bases match TRBD2. CDR3 length equals 17 residues. J was trimmed by 0 bases and V by 3 bases; bases with no gene match: 8. The germline CDR1 and CDR2 sequences are SGHDT and YYEEEE. CDR3 in DNA: TGTGCCAGCAGCTACATGACTAGCGGGACCCTCTCCTACGAGCAGTACTTC. Amino acid sequence: CASSYMTSGTLSYEQYF. The complete variable domain, with remaining parts taken from reference TRBV5-6 and TRBJ2-7, reads DAGVTQSPTHLIKTRGQQVTLRCSPKSGHDTVSWYQQALGQGPQFIFQYYEEEERQRGNFPDRFSGHQFPNYSSELNVNALLLGDSALYLCASSYMTSGTLSYEQYFGPGTRLTVT.

The CDR3 spells CASSSTQGVGDGYTF. The DNA of the CDR3 is TGTGCCAGCAGTTCAACACAGGGTGTGGGCGATGGCTACACCTTC. The V gene is TRBV12-3 or TRBV12-4, the J gene TRBJ1-2; maybe TRBD1 (6 bases). V dropped 4 bases and J dropped 6 bases, with 18 bases sitting between them. The CDR3 covers 15 residues.

A single count supports this clonotype. The V and J genes are TRBV9 and TRBJ1-2, with 9 bases lining up with TRBD1. With V trimmed by 3 bases and J by 7 bases, 4 bases remained unmatched. CDR1 is SGDLS, CDR2 YYNGEE, per germline. CDR3 length: 13 residues. CDR3 region: CASSGGTGLGYTF. The CDR3 DNA sequence: TGTGCCAGCAGCGGGGGGACAGGGCTTGGCTACACCTTC.

The V gene is TRBV3-1, the J gene TRBJ2-2; D is ambiguous. Per the germline V gene, CDR1 is LGHDT and CDR2 is YNNKEL (reference sequence). The germline V and J ends were trimmed by 3 bases and 9 bases, with 5 bases remaining between them. The CDR3 length is 11 residues. CDR3 amino acids: CASSQTRELFF. CDR3 sequence (DNA): TGTGCCAGCAGCCAGACACGGGAGCTGTTTTTT.

V and J are TRBV4-3 and TRBJ2-6, with 10 nucleotides matching TRBD2. Unmatched junction bases numbered 4, after V lost 0 bases and J lost 2 bases. The CDR3 is made up of 18 amino acids. Germline V CDR1 and CDR2: LGHNA, YSLEER. DNA of the CDR3: TGCGCCAGCAGCCAAGAGCCAGCGGGAGGGGCTGGGGCCAACGTCCTGACTTTC. Protein: CASSQEPAGGAGANVLTF.

This clonotype was recorded once. This chain joins TRBV19 and TRBJ2-2; D is perhaps TRBD1 (6 bases). The V end lost 7 bases, the J end lost 0 bases, and 12 bases lay between the germline ends. CDR3 length: 15 amino acids. Germline loops: CDR1 LNHDA, CDR2 SQIVND (reference sequence). The CDR3 here is CASTFGTTNTGELFF. CDR3 nucleotides: TGTGCCAGTACCTTCGGGACAACGAACACCGGGGAGCTGTTTTTT.

The chain has TRBV7-9 and TRBJ2-6; the match to TRBD1 covers 10 bases. Looked up from germline, CDR1 is SEHNR and CDR2 is FQNEAQ (reference sequence). There are 18 residues in the CDR3. Trimming at V came to 7 bases and at J to 3 bases, leaving 12 bases not matched to a gene. CDR3 residues: CASTLGDRGFGGANVLTF. The CDR3 bases are TGTGCCAGCACCCTGGGGGACAGGGGATTTGGTGGGGCCAACGTCCTGACTTTC.

This rearrangement joins TRBV5-4 to TRBJ2-3; D is possibly TRBD2 (7 bases). The CDR3 extends over 16 amino acids. Germline values: CDR1 SGHNT, CDR2 YYREEE (reference sequence). V lost 0 bases and J 1 base, leaving 12 bases between the germline ends. The CDR3 here is CASSLGSRGRTDTQYF. CDR3 DNA sequence: TGTGCCAGCAGCTTGGGCTCGCGGGGGCGCACAGATACGCAGTATTTT. Complete variable domain (other parts from reference TRBV5-4 and TRBJ2-3): ETGVTQSPTHLIKTRGQQVTLRCSSQSGHNTVSWYQQALGQGPQFIFQYYREEENGRGNFPPRFSGLQFPNYSSELNVNALELDDSALYLCASSLGSRGRTDTQYFGPGTRLTVL.

This sequence joins TRBV5-1 and TRBJ2-1; the match to TRBD2 covers 8 bases. Germline V lookup: CDR1 SGHRS, CDR2 YFSETQ. Losses at the gene ends were 4 bases for V and 8 bases for J; bases not matched to a gene: 8. The CDR3 totals 14 residues. The CDR3 DNA reads TGCGCCAGCAGCCCACTGCGGGAGGACGATGAGCAGTTCTTC. It translates to CASSPLREDDEQFF.

The chain recombines TRBV25-1 with TRBJ1-6; D is unclear. The length of the CDR3 is 12 residues. Trimming took off 8 bases at V and 7 bases at J, with 9 bases between the two ends. Germline V gene sequence: CDR1 MGHDK, CDR2 SYGVNS. CDR3 nucleotides: TGTGCCAGCCGAAAAGAGAATTCACCCCTCCACTTT. Encoded protein: CASRKENSPLHF.

The gene calls are TRBV20-1 and TRBJ2-1, with TRBD2 matching 8 bases. With V trimmed by 5 bases and J by 0 bases, 0 bases remained unmatched. CDR1 DFQATT and CDR2 SNEGSKA come from the germline V gene (reference sequence). There are 13 residues in the CDR3. The CDR3 nucleotides are TGCAGTGCTCGGGGGGGCTCCTACAATGAGCAGTTCTTC. Protein sequence: CSARGGSYNEQFF.